This T cell receptor beta chain is from a study of blood T cell repertoires in COVID-19 (dated by TCRdb to the early 2020s). In terms of the full investigation: The collaborator samples originated in the United States, Italy and Spain and spanned the acute and convalescent phases of COVID-19. A de-identified subject ID, COVID-19 status, age in years and sex were almost always included in the sample metadata. The repertoires were released in a freely available public database intended as a resource for research on the immune response to SARS-CoV-2. The material from the prospective study consisted of cDNA or gDNA derived from T cells, B-cell-depleted T cells, or PBMCs. The samples were drawn from the first 160 participants of the ongoing ImmuneRACE study and from 1,200 or so subjects provided by 6 global collaborators. Where available, HLA class I and class II types were taken from metadata supplied by the sample provider and were not determined by assay-based typing. Deeply sampled blood TCRbeta repertoires from subjects exposed to, actively infected with, or recovered from COVID-19 were included in the dataset.

What the authors observed across the whole study: The amount of clinical and demographic metadata varied by source and participant and was provided uncurated.

The collaborating institutions used their own protocols to collect whole blood in K2EDTA tubes. Collaborator samples were shipped for TCRbeta analysis as frozen whole blood, isolated PBMCs, or DNA extracted from either sample type. Comments on this clone: Its antigen has not been determined. Per-base quality was not reported, and no clone a single base away is much larger than it.

CDR1 SGHDN and CDR2 FVKESK are derived from the germline V gene. Counted from cysteine to phenylalanine, this CDR3 has 15 amino acids. Solely the CDR3 DNA is kept, with 45 bases framed from the first base. V has 2 bases trimmed and J has 5 bases trimmed; junction bases matching no gene number 7. TCRbeta CDR3 regions were amplified from genomic DNA using the immunoSEQ Assay, a bias-controlled multiplex PCR. The source study handled its data this way. The number of nucleated cells in each sample was estimated by amplification of reference gene primers within the assay. To quantify the absolute abundance of each unique TCRbeta CDR3 rearrangement, sequence reads were collapsed and filtered. For each sample, productive Simpson clonality was calculated by taking the square root of Simpson's diversity index across productive rearrangements. Imported from immuneACCESS, the table was reduced by TCRdb to in-frame sequences with V and J called. These copies leave out some clones; in studies compared against another copy, an unresolved V gene accounts for under half, and the cause of the remainder is not known. The V and J calls and clone size are taken from that table; D and trimming were inferred from the DNA. Present in this sample are roughly 140,000 clones, 80% to 90% of which were seen just once. The top ten clones comprise around 3.5% of the sample.

The TCR originated in a man between 65 and 79 years old with acute or convalescent COVID-19. The rearrangement combines TRBV14 with TRBJ2-7, with 9 junctional bases fitting TRBD1. Sequenced material: peripheral blood. The CDR3 region has the sequence CASSQLQGANNEQYF. The DNA sequence is TGTGCCAGCAGCCAACTACAGGGGGCTAACAACGAGCAGTACTTC. With the portions outside the CDR3 filled from the reference TRBV14 and TRBJ2-7 genes, the complete variable region becomes EAGVTQFPSHSVIEKGQTVTLRCDPISGHDNLYWYRRVMGKEIKFLLHFVKESKQDESGMPNNRFLAERTGGTYSTLKVQPAELEDSGVYFCASSQLQGANNEQYFGPGTRLTVT.